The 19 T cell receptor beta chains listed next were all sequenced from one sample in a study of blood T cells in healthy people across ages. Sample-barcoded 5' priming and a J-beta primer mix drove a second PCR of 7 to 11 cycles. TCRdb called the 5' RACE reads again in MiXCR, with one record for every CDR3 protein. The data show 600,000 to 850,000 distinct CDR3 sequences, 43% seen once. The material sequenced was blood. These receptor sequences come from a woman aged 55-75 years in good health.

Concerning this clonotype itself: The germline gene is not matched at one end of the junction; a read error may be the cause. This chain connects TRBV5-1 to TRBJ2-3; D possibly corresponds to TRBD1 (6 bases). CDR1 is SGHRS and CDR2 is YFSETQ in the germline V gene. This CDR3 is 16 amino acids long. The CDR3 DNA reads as TGCGCCAACAGCGCCCTCACAGGGATGGGGGCAGATACGCAGTATTTT. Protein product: CANSALTGMGADTQYF.

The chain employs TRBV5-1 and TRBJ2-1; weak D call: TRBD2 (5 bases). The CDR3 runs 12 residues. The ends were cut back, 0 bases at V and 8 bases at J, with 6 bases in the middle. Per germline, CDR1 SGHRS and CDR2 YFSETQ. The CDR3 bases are TGCGCCAGCAGCTTGGAACTAGATGAGCAGTTCTTC. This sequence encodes CASSLELDEQFF.

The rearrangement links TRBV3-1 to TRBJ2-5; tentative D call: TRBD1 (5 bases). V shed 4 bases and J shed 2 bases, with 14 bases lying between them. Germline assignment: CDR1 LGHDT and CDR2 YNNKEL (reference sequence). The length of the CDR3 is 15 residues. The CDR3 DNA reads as TGTGCCAGCAGCCTACAGGTAGTGGCTCAAGAGACCCAGTACTTC. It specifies CASSLQVVAQETQYF.

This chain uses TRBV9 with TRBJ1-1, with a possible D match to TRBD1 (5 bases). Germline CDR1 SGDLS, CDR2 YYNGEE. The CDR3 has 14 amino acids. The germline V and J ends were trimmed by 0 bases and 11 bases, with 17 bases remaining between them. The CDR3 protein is CASSVGGGTREAFF. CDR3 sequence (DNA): TGTGCCAGCAGCGTAGGTGGGGGTACTCGTGAGGCTTTCTTT.

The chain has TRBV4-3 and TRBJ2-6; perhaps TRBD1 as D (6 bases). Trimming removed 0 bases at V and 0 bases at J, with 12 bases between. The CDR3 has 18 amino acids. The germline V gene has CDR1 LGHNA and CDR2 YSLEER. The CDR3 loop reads CASSQDPGVASGANVLTF. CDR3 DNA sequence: TGCGCCAGCAGCCAAGACCCAGGGGTCGCCTCTGGGGCCAACGTCCTGACTTTC.

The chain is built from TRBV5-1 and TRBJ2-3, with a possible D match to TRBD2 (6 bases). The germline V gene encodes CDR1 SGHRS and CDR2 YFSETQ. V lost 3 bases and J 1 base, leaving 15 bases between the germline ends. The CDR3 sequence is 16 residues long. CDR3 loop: CASSYLGEVGTDTQYF. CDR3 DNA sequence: TGCGCCAGCAGCTACCTGGGGGAGGTCGGCACAGATACGCAGTATTTT. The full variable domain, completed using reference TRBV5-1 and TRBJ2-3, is KAGVTQTPRYLIKTRGQQVTLSCSPISGHRSVSWYQQTPGQGLQFLFEYFSETQRNKGNFPGRFSGRQFSNSRSEMNVSTLELGDSALYLCASSYLGEVGTDTQYFGPGTRLTVL.

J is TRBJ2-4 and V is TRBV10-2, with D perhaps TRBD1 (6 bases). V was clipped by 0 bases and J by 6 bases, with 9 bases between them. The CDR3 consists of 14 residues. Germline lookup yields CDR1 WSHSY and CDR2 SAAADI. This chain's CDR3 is CASSESRGLNIQYF. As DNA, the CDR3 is TGCGCCAGCAGTGAGTCAAGGGGGTTAAACATTCAGTACTTC.

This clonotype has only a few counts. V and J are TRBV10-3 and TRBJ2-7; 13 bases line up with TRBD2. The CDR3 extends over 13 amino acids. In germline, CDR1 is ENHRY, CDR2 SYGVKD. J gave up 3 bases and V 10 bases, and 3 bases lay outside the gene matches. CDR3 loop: CATWTSGSYEQYF. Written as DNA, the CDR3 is TGTGCCACATGGACTAGCGGGAGCTACGAGCAGTACTTC.

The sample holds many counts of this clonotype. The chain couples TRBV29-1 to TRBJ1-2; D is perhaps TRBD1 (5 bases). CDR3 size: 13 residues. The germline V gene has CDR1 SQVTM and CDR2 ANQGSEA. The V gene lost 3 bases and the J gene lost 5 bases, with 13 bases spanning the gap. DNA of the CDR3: TGCAGCGTTGACGCCGGGGGGACTTATGGCTACACCTTC. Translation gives CSVDAGGTYGYTF. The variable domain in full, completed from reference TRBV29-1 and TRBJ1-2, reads SAVISQKPSRDICQRGTSLTIQCQVDSQVTMMFWYRQQPGQSLTLIATANQGSEATYESGFVIDKFPISRPNLTFSTLTVSNMSPEDSSIYLCSVDAGGTYGYTFGSGTRLTVV.

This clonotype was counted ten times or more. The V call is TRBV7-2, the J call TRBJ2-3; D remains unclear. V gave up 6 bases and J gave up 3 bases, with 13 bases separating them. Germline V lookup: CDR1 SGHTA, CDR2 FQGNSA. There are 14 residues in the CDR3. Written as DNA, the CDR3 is TGTGCCAGCAGATACATGCTAGGTACAGATACGCAGTATTTT. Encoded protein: CASRYMLGTDTQYF.

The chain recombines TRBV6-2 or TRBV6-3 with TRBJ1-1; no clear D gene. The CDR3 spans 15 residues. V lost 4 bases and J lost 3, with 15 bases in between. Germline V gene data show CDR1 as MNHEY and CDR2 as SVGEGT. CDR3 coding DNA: TGTGCCAGCAGTTGGTACCTAGGAATTGACACTGAAGCTTTCTTT. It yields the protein CASSWYLGIDTEAFF.

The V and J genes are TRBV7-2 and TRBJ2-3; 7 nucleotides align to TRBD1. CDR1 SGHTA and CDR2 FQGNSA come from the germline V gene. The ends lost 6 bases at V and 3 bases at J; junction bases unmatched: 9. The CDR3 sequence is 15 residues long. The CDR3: CASRQSRGQTDTQYF. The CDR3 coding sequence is TGTGCCAGCAGGCAGAGTAGGGGGCAGACAGATACGCAGTATTTT.

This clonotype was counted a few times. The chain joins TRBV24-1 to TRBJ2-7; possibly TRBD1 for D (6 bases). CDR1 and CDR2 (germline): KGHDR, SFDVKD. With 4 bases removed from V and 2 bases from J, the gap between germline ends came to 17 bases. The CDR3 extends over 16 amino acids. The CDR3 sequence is CATSDPGDTQPYEQYF. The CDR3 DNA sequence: TGTGCCACCAGTGACCCCGGGGACACCCAACCCTACGAGCAGTACTTC.

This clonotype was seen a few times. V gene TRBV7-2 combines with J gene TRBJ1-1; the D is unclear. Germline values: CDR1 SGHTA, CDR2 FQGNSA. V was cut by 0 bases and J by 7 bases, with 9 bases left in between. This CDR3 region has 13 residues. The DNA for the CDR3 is TGTGCCAGCAGCTTAGCCAGCAGCATTGAAGCTTTCTTT. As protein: CASSLASSIEAFF.

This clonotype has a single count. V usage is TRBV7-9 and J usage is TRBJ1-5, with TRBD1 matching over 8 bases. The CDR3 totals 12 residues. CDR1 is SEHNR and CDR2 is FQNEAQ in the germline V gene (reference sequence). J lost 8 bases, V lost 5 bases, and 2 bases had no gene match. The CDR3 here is CASSQGAKPQHF. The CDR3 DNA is TGTGCCAGCAGCCAGGGGGCGAAGCCCCAGCATTTT.

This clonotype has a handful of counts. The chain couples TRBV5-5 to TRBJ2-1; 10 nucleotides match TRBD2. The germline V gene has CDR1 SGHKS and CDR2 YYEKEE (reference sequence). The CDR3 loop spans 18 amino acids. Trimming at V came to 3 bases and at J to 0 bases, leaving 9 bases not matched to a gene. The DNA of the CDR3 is TGTGCCAGCAGCTCGGGACTAGCGCCGCTCAGCTCCTACAATGAGCAGTTCTTC. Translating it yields CASSSGLAPLSSYNEQFF.

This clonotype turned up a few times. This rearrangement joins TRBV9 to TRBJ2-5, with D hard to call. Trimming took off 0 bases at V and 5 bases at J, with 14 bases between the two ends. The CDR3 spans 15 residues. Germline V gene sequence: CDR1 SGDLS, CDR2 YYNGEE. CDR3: CASSVDGALQETQYF. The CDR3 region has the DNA TGTGCCAGCAGCGTAGATGGAGCCCTACAGGAGACCCAGTACTTC. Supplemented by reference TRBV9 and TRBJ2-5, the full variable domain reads DSGVTQTPKHLITATGQRVTLRCSPRSGDLSVYWYQQSLDQGLQFLIQYYNGEERAKGNILERFSAQQFPDLHSELNLSSLELGDSALYFCASSVDGALQETQYFGPGTRLLVL.

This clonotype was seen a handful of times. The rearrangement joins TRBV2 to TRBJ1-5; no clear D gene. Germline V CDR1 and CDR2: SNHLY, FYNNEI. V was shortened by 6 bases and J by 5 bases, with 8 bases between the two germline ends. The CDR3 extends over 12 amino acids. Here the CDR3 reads CASRERDQPQHF. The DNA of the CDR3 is TGTGCCAGCAGGGAGAGGGATCAGCCCCAGCATTTT. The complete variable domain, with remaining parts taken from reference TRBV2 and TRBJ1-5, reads EPEVTQTPSHQVTQMGQEVILRCVPISNHLYFYWYRQILGQKVEFLVSFYNNEISEKSEIFDDQFSVERPDGSNFTLKIRSTKLEDSAMYFCASRERDQPQHFGDGTRLSIL.

The chain's CDR3 is CSAGGPTGEVQPQHF. The CDR3 nucleotides read TGCAGTGCTGGGGGACCAACAGGGGAAGTCCAGCCCCAGCATTTT. This chain joins TRBV20-1 and TRBJ1-5; the match to TRBD1 covers 7 bases. The CDR3 is 15 residues long. Germline CDR1 and CDR2: DFQATT and SNEGSKA (reference sequence). V shed 5 bases and J 7 bases; nucleotides not matched to a gene: 14.